These 8 T cell receptor beta chains share one sample of origin, sequenced in a study of siplizumab effects on memory and regulatory T cells (dated by TCRdb to between 2018 and 2020). Libraries were made using the immunoSEQ multiplex PCR assay. The immuneACCESS repertoire file appears here via TCRdb, limited to in-frame rearrangements. These files lack a portion of the clones; in checked studies, under half of the deficit traces to unresolved V genes, and the cause of the others is not known. For this sample the table gives about 110,000 clones, of which 92% were detected only once. The top ten constitute roughly 0.75% of the sample. Sequencing used Tregs sorted from blood. The receptor source for this set is a human donor in good health.

This clone has only one observation. The chain carries TRBV6-5 and TRBJ1-2, with 9 bases matching TRBD1. With 5 bases clipped from V and 8 bases from J, the junction kept 9 bases outside the gene matches. Looked up from germline, CDR1 is MNHEY and CDR2 is SVGAGI. This CDR3 region has 14 residues. This CDR3 reads CASSGIGQGKGYTF. CDR3 coding DNA: TGTGCCAGCAGTGGAATAGGACAGGGGAAAGGCTACACCTTC.

The V gene is TRBV25-1, the J gene TRBJ1-3; D is uncertain. V lost 5 bases, J lost 2 bases, and 10 bases lay in between. CDR1 is MGHDK and CDR2 is SYGVNS in the germline V gene. This CDR3 is 14 amino acids long. The CDR3, as DNA: TGTGCCAGCAGTTCCGCTGAAGCTGGAAACACCATATATTTT. Protein product: CASSSAEAGNTIYF.

The chain couples TRBV7-9 to TRBJ2-1, with 13 bases aligning to TRBD2. The CDR3 is 18 residues long. The V segment lost 7 bases and the J segment 4 bases; nucleotides outside the gene matches: 13. Germline loops: CDR1 SEHNR, CDR2 FQNEAQ (reference sequence). CDR3 sequence reads: CASTPRRTSGSSYNEQFF. For the CDR3, the DNA is TGTGCCAGCACGCCGCGTAGGACTAGCGGGAGCTCTTACAATGAGCAGTTCTTC. The whole variable domain, filled in from reference TRBV7-9 and TRBJ2-1, reads DTGVSQNPRHKITKRGQNVTFRCDPISEHNRLYWYRQTLGQGPEFLTYFQNEAQLEKSRLLSDRFSAERPKGSFSTLEIQRTEQGDSAMYLCASTPRRTSGSSYNEQFFGPGTRLTVL.

This chain joins TRBV10-1 and TRBJ2-1; 14 bases map to TRBD2. The CDR3 loop spans 16 amino acids. Germline lookup yields CDR1 WNHNN and CDR2 SYGVQD (reference sequence). J was trimmed by 7 bases and V by 2 bases; bases with no gene match: 4. CDR3 sequence (DNA): TGCGCCAGCAGTGAGAGGGGACTAGCGGGAGCTAATGAGCAGTTCTTC. Amino acid sequence: CASSERGLAGANEQFF.

J is TRBJ1-6 and V is TRBV6-6; the D gene is possibly TRBD1 (5 bases). This CDR3 region has 15 residues. V lost 0 bases and J 13 bases, leaving 16 bases between the germline ends. The germline V gene encodes CDR1 MNHNY and CDR2 SVGAGI (reference sequence). This CDR3 is CASSYSRGSLYPLHF. CDR3 sequence (DNA): TGTGCCAGCAGTTACTCGAGGGGCAGCCTCTATCCCCTCCACTTT.

This clone was seen only a few times. The identical CDR3 is also encoded by other nucleotide sequences in the sample. The chain is built from TRBV5-6 and TRBJ1-1, with D hard to call. The germline gives CDR1 SGHDT, CDR2 YYEEEE. This CDR3 is 11 amino acids long. V was cut by 0 bases and J by 4 bases, with 1 base left in between. The CDR3 is CASSLATEAFF. In nucleotides, the CDR3 is TGTGCCAGCAGCTTGGCCACTGAAGCTTTCTTT.

This rearrangement joins TRBV5-1 to TRBJ1-1; D not certain. The CDR3 extends over 13 amino acids. CDR1 SGHRS and CDR2 YFSETQ come from the germline V gene. V was pared by 5 bases and J by 6 bases, with 14 bases between. Here the CDR3 reads CASRSREDSEAFF. Here the CDR3 DNA reads TGCGCCAGCAGGAGTAGGGAAGACTCTGAAGCTTTCTTT.

V is TRBV6-6 and J is TRBJ2-1, with D perhaps matching TRBD1 (5 bases). CDR1 MNHNY and CDR2 SVGAGI come from the germline V gene (reference sequence). V lost 4 bases and J lost 0, with 10 bases in between. The CDR3 spans 15 residues. In DNA form, the CDR3 reads TGTGCCAGCAGTTCCTCAGGGCGCTCCTACAATGAGCAGTTCTTC. This sequence encodes CASSSSGRSYNEQFF.